The clone carrying this TCR beta chain was detected many times. What it binds is not known. HTBI primers from iRepertoire and Arm-PCR of CDR3 regions yielded the TCR beta libraries. TCRdb recomputed calls from the multiplex PCR reads with MiXCR, one row per CDR3 protein. This table has hundreds of thousands of distinct CDR3 sequences, approximately 15% appearing once. These data are taken from a study of regulatory T cells in long-lasting Graves disease. Overall study findings and caveats: Thyroid tissue was not sampled; only peripheral blood was. Newly diagnosed Graves' patients had higher TCR diversity than persistent ones.

V gave up 3 bases and J gave up 4 bases, with 12 bases separating them. This CDR3 region has 14 residues. Per germline, CDR1 KGHSH and CDR2 LQKENI. This sample's time point: newly diagnosed GD, antithyroid drugs for less than 3 months. RNA from PBMCs was the source of the TCR library. These sequences were also reported in another study, on T cells in Graves' hyperthyroidism and ophthalmopathy. As that study records: Diagnoses rested on clinical symptoms, serum thyroxine and TRAb, thyroid ultrasound and orbital computed tomography. Stable hyperthyroidism was told apart from ophthalmopathy by a model built on 13 V-J features.

The receptor was isolated from a man aged 35 to 55 with Graves disease. The sequencing used peripheral blood mononuclear cells (PBMCs), collected at new diagnosis, from a patient treated with antithyroid drugs. The chain couples TRBV18 to TRBJ1-1; possibly TRBD1 for D (6 bases). CDR3: CASSPRTVSTEAFF. The DNA for the CDR3 is TGTGCCAGCTCACCCAGGACAGTTAGCACTGAAGCTTTCTTT. The full variable domain, in which reference TRBV18 and TRBJ1-1 provide the parts outside the CDR3, is NAGVMQNPRHLVRRRGQEARLRCSPMKGHSHVYWYRQLPEEGLKFMVYLQKENIIDESGMPKERFSAEFPKEGPSILRIQQVVRGDSAAYFCASSPRTVSTEAFFGQGTRLTVV.